This TCR beta chain was sequenced in a study of PD-1 blockade in classical Hodgkin lymphoma. Brentuximab vedotin exposure varied, and every patient relapsed after autologous stem cell transplantation. Best overall response was complete response, partial response or progressive disease in these relapsed/refractory classical Hodgkin lymphoma patients. The repertoire was sequenced with immunoSEQ multiplex PCR; TCRdb's copy has only in-frame clones and lacks some. The profile shows 12,000 to 15,000 clones, roughly 87% of them singletons. About this clone itself: Its antigen remains unidentified.

Study conclusions and caveats: In newly diagnosed patients, baseline TCR diversity was reportedly below that of healthy donors. Some patients started nivolumab under 1 year after ASCT, and they were excluded.

The specimen was peripheral blood mononuclear cells (PBMCs), collected at baseline. This sequence originates from a human donor with classical Hodgkin lymphoma.

In DNA form, the CDR3 reads TGTGCCAGCTCACCACAGAGAACTCGGGTCACCGGGGAGCTGTTTTTT. Translated: CASSPQRTRVTGELFF. V usage is TRBV18 and J usage is TRBJ2-2, with D uncertain. Germline V lookup: CDR1 KGHSH, CDR2 LQKENI. The CDR3 length is 16 residues. V was clipped by 1 base and J by 4 bases, with 13 bases between them.